This passage covers 26 T cell receptor beta chains from one sample sequenced in a study of T cells in Graves' hyperthyroidism and ophthalmopathy. TCR beta CDR3 sequences were amplified from RNA transcripts. RT-PCR in the first round (using the HTBI primer set) targeted the TCR CDR3. TCRdb re-derived calls from the multiplex PCR reads in MiXCR, one entry per CDR3 protein. The sample contains around 490,000 distinct CDR3 sequences, just under 20% of which appear only once. Sequencing used blood. These receptors all stem from a man aged 40-49 years with Graves' ophthalmopathy.

The chain couples TRBV6-1 to TRBJ2-3, with 12 bases identical to TRBD2. Germline V gene data show CDR1 as MNHNS and CDR2 as SASEGT. CDR3 size: 16 residues. The V segment lost 4 bases and the J segment 3 bases; nucleotides outside the gene matches: 5. The CDR3 DNA sequence: TGTGCCAGCAGTGGGCTAGCGGGAGGGCCAACAGATACGCAGTATTTT. Protein product: CASSGLAGGPTDTQYF.

The chain recombines TRBV28 with TRBJ2-5; tentative D call: TRBD1 (5 bases). Trimming shortened V by 4 bases and J by 5 bases, and 11 bases separated the two germline ends. The CDR3 runs 13 residues. Per germline, CDR1 MDHEN and CDR2 SYDVKM. The CDR3 loop is CASSWTLRETQYF. CDR3 nucleotides: TGTGCCAGCAGTTGGACACTCCGGGAGACCCAGTACTTC. Full variable domain (rest looked up from reference TRBV28 and TRBJ2-5): DVKVTQSSRYLVKRTGEKVFLECVQDMDHENMFWYRQDPGLGLRLIYFSYDVKMKEKGDIPEGYSVSREKKERFSLILESASTNQTSMYLCASSWTLRETQYFGPGTRLLVL.

This chain uses TRBV19 with TRBJ2-3; TRBD2 matches 13 bases. Germline V CDR1 and CDR2: LNHDA, SQIVND (reference sequence). V dropped 3 bases and J dropped 2; count of bases not matched to a gene: 2. The CDR3 has 16 amino acids. CDR3 DNA: TGTGCCAGTAGTATGACTAGCGGGGGGATCACAGATACGCAGTATTTT. It encodes CASSMTSGGITDTQYF.

Concerning this clonotype: The conserved final phenylalanine or tryptophan is absent from the CDR3, which likely points to a read error. CDR3 in DNA: TGTGCCAGCAGTAGGGATTTACTAAACTATGGCTACACCTCC. Translated: CASSRDLLNYGYTS. This chain links TRBV6-1 with TRBJ1-2; D uncertain. The CDR3 is 14 residues long. V was trimmed by 5 bases and J by 2 bases, leaving 12 bases between them. CDR1 is MNHNS, CDR2 SASEGT, per germline.

At least ten counts were recorded for this clonotype. The chain couples TRBV18 to TRBJ2-5; D may be TRBD2 (5 bases). Germline V gives CDR1 KGHSH, CDR2 LQKENI. V was trimmed by 3 bases and J by 5 bases, leaving 16 bases between them. This CDR3 region has 15 residues. CDR3 in amino acids: CASSPLDGIGETQYF. CDR3 coding DNA: TGTGCCAGCTCACCGTTAGACGGGATTGGGGAGACCCAGTACTTC.

This clonotype was observed at least ten times. The chain has TRBV18 and TRBJ1-2; D ambiguous. Germline loops: CDR1 KGHSH, CDR2 LQKENI. V was trimmed by 0 bases and J by 1 base, leaving 3 bases between them. The CDR3 runs to 13 residues. This chain's CDR3 is CASSPPSNYGYTF. The CDR3 nucleotides are TGTGCCAGCTCACCACCCAGTAACTATGGCTACACCTTC. The variable domain in full, completed from reference TRBV18 and TRBJ1-2, reads NAGVMQNPRHLVRRRGQEARLRCSPMKGHSHVYWYRQLPEEGLKFMVYLQKENIIDESGMPKERFSAEFPKEGPSILRIQQVVRGDSAAYFCASSPPSNYGYTFGSGTRLTVV.

The chain couples TRBV19 to TRBJ2-7; D gene ambiguous. This CDR3 has 13 residues. Between the trimmed V and J ends, which lost 3 bases and 1 base, there was a span of 7 bases. The germline V gene has CDR1 LNHDA and CDR2 SQIVND (reference sequence). This CDR3 is CASSIADSYEQYF. The CDR3, as DNA: TGTGCCAGTAGTATTGCTGATTCCTACGAGCAGTACTTC.

The rearrangement links TRBV12-3 or TRBV12-4 to TRBJ2-2, with 11 positions matching TRBD2. There are 19 residues in the CDR3. V dropped 3 bases and J dropped 2; count of bases not matched to a gene: 11. CDR3 nucleotide sequence: TGTGCCAGCAGTTTGCGTCTAGCGGGGGGAAAAGTAAACACCGGGGAGCTGTTTTTT. It codes for CASSLRLAGGKVNTGELFF.

This clonotype has ten or more counts. This chain uses TRBV2 with TRBJ2-2; D ambiguous. Looked up from germline, CDR1 is SNHLY and CDR2 is FYNNEI. CDR3 length: 13 amino acids. V was shortened by 7 bases and J by 3 bases, with 9 bases between the two germline ends. The CDR3 sequence is CASTQRDTGELFF. CDR3 DNA sequence: TGTGCCAGCACCCAAAGGGACACCGGGGAGCTGTTTTTT. Full variable domain (rest looked up from reference TRBV2 and TRBJ2-2): EPEVTQTPSHQVTQMGQEVILRCVPISNHLYFYWYRQILGQKVEFLVSFYNNEISEKSEIFDDQFSVERPDGSNFTLKIRSTKLEDSAMYFCASTQRDTGELFFGEGSRLTVL.

Concerning this clonotype: This may be a read error, as it is one base from a much larger clone. V is TRBV28 and J is TRBJ2-3; a possible D gene is TRBD2 (6 bases). Germline V gene lookup returns CDR1 MDHEN and CDR2 SYDVKM. The CDR3 has 15 residues. CDR3 loop: CASSPSLGSGDMQYF. CDR3 nucleotides: TGTGCCAGCAGTCCCAGCCTCGGCTCGGGAGATATGCAGTATTTT.

This clonotype was found many times. The rearrangement uses TRBV12-3 or TRBV12-4 and TRBJ1-5, with unresolved D. V dropped 8 bases and J dropped 3 bases, with 8 bases sitting between them. The length of the CDR3 is 12 residues. In DNA form, the CDR3 reads TGTGCCAGCCGGGCCTCCAATCAGCCCCAGCATTTT. Protein product: CASRASNQPQHF.

This clonotype occurred a few times. This chain connects TRBV10-3 to TRBJ2-1; D gene unclear. From germline, CDR1 is ENHRY and CDR2 SYGVKD. This CDR3 contains 15 residues. Trimming pared 0 bases from V and 8 bases from J, leaving 14 bases between. The CDR3 nucleotides are TGTGCCATCAGTGAGTCGACCAAAACAGTCGATGAGCAGTTCTTC. Translation gives CAISESTKTVDEQFF.

In regard to this clonotype: A much larger clone differs by one base, so this may be a read error. The chain couples TRBV5-1 to TRBJ2-7, with 7 nucleotides matching TRBD2. The germline V gene encodes CDR1 SGHRS and CDR2 YFSETQ. With V trimmed by 0 bases and J by 6 bases, 12 bases remained unmatched. The CDR3 contains 16 residues. This CDR3 reads CASSLVGGSVSGEQYF. The CDR3 bases are TGCGCCAGCAGCTTGGTAGGCGGGAGTGTTTCCGGCGAGCAGTACTTC.

There are many counts of this clonotype. The chain employs TRBV7-2 and TRBJ2-1; D remains unclear. The CDR3 runs 14 residues. The V gene lost 1 base and the J gene lost 4 bases, with 8 bases spanning the gap. The germline V gene encodes CDR1 SGHTA and CDR2 FQGNSA. CDR3 residues: CASSLEAVYNEQFF. Written as DNA, the CDR3 is TGTGCCAGCAGCTTAGAGGCGGTTTACAATGAGCAGTTCTTC.

The rearrangement links TRBV7-9 to TRBJ2-1; 7 bases line up with TRBD2. The CDR3 covers 14 residues. The J segment lost 2 bases and the V segment lost 4 bases, leaving 2 bases of the junction unmatched. Germline V gene lookup returns CDR1 SEHNR and CDR2 FQNEAQ (reference sequence). This CDR3 is CASSSLAAYNEQFF. CDR3 DNA: TGTGCCAGCAGCTCCCTAGCGGCCTACAATGAGCAGTTCTTC.

A few counts support this clonotype. The chain joins TRBV5-5 to TRBJ2-1; no reliable D call. V lost 0 bases, J lost 7 bases, and 8 bases lay in between. This CDR3 region has 13 residues. Germline values: CDR1 SGHKS, CDR2 YYEKEE (reference sequence). CDR3 region: CASSLAPTNEQFF. CDR3 coding DNA: TGTGCCAGCAGCTTGGCCCCTACGAATGAGCAGTTCTTC.

At least ten counts were recorded for this clonotype. The genes are TRBV28 and TRBJ2-7; 8 bases map to TRBD1. CDR3 length: 14 residues. The junction had 5 bases not matched to a gene; V was cut back by 7 bases and J by 0 bases. Germline V gives CDR1 MDHEN, CDR2 SYDVKM. The DNA of the CDR3 is TGTGCCAGCATCGACAGGGGCCCCTCCTACGAGCAGTACTTC. This sequence encodes CASIDRGPSYEQYF.

This clonotype was seen more than once but under ten times. CDR3 in amino acids: CASSLGPGPGTDTQYF. The CDR3 nucleotides read TGTGCCAGCAGCCTGGGTCCGGGCCCCGGCACAGATACGCAGTATTTT. The J gene is TRBJ2-3, the V gene TRBV5-5, with unresolved D. CDR1 is SGHKS and CDR2 is YYEKEE in the germline V gene (reference sequence). The V end was cut by 4 bases, the J end by 1 base, with 16 bases between. The CDR3 covers 16 residues.

This clonotype was picked up many times. The chain links TRBV15 to TRBJ1-1; possibly TRBD1 for D (5 bases). V was pared by 3 bases and J by 0 bases, with 11 bases between. The CDR3 runs 15 residues. Germline CDR1 LNHNV, CDR2 YYDKDF (reference sequence). The CDR3 DNA reads as TGTGCCACCAGCAGGCGGGACGCCATGAACACTGAAGCTTTCTTT. This translates into CATSRRDAMNTEAFF.

This rearrangement joins TRBV2 to TRBJ2-5; the D gene could be TRBD1 or TRBD2 (5 bases each). The V gene's germline CDR1 is SNHLY and CDR2 FYNNEI. The CDR3 is 14 amino acids. V lost 7 bases, J lost 13 bases, and 25 bases lay in between. The CDR3 region is CASISDGTSSVWYF. The CDR3 DNA sequence: TGTGCCAGCATATCTGACGGGACCTCATCGGTTTGGTACTTC.

The genes are TRBV6-2 or TRBV6-3 and TRBJ2-3; TRBD1 matches 8 bases. J gave up 7 bases and V 5 bases, and 11 bases lay outside the gene matches. CDR1 MNHEY and CDR2 SVGEGT come from the germline V gene. The CDR3 spans 15 residues. CDR3 in amino acids: CASSPGQGVLNTQYF. CDR3 bases: TGTGCCAGCAGTCCCGGACAGGGCGTTCTCAATACGCAGTATTTT.

This clonotype appeared many times. The chain couples TRBV18 to TRBJ2-7, with TRBD1 matching over 8 bases. Trimming at V came to 6 bases and at J to 5 bases, leaving 9 bases not matched to a gene. The length of the CDR3 is 14 residues. The germline V gene has CDR1 KGHSH and CDR2 LQKENI. The DNA of the CDR3 is TGTGCCAGCTCCCTTTTAGACAGGGGCCACGAGCAGTACTTC. Amino acid sequence: CASSLLDRGHEQYF.

The CDR3 reads CASSPQPGGNSPLHF. In DNA, the CDR3 is TGTGCCAGCAGCCCCCAGCCCGGAGGTAATTCACCCCTCCACTTT. The rearrangement joins TRBV9 to TRBJ1-6, with D uncertain. The CDR3 has 15 residues. V was pared by 4 bases and J by 6 bases, with 14 bases between. Germline V gives CDR1 SGDLS, CDR2 YYNGEE. Complete variable domain (other parts from reference TRBV9 and TRBJ1-6): DSGVTQTPKHLITATGQRVTLRCSPRSGDLSVYWYQQSLDQGLQFLIQYYNGEERAKGNILERFSAQQFPDLHSELNLSSLELGDSALYFCASSPQPGGNSPLHFGNGTRLTVT.

This chain connects TRBV5-5 to TRBJ2-5; 7 nucleotides align to TRBD2. CDR3 size: 15 residues. CDR1 SGHKS and CDR2 YYEKEE come from the germline V gene (reference sequence). J lost 4 bases, V lost 5 bases, and 11 bases had no gene match. CDR3: CASRLPLGEGETQYF. CDR3 nucleotide sequence: TGTGCCAGCAGATTGCCCCTCGGGGAGGGAGAGACCCAGTACTTC.

The genes are TRBV20-1 and TRBJ2-1, with D perhaps TRBD2 (5 bases). The V end was cut by 5 bases, the J end by 3 bases, with 14 bases between. This CDR3 contains 14 residues. Germline V CDR1 and CDR2: DFQATT, SNEGSKA (reference sequence). The CDR3 DNA follows: TGCAGTGCTGCGACCGGGAAAGTCTACAATGAGCAGTTCTTC. Amino acids: CSAATGKVYNEQFF.

This clonotype came up a few times. The J gene is TRBJ2-5, the V gene TRBV20-1, with D tentatively TRBD1 (6 bases). This CDR3 spans 15 amino acids. Germline loops: CDR1 DFQATT, CDR2 SNEGSKA (reference sequence). Trimming removed 6 bases from V and 5 bases from J, with 22 bases in between. CDR3: CSAVSQGRELETQYF. The CDR3 DNA sequence: TGCAGTGCCGTGAGCCAGGGGAGAGAGCTCGAGACCCAGTACTTC.